This T cell receptor beta chain was sequenced in a study of beta chain features in type 1 diabetes. The sequenced template was cDNA made from the entire isolated RNA. The read count averaged approximately 3.3 million across naive, central memory and regulatory T cell samples. Here immunoSEQ multiplex PCR was the method, and the copy in TCRdb shows in-frame clones only, minus some. The data show about 450,000 clones, roughly an eighth seen once. One heparinised blood draw, averaging about 116 mL, came from each donor. CDR3 length equals 14 residues. V dropped 1 base and J dropped 4; count of bases not matched to a gene: 1. CDR1 is SGHDN and CDR2 is FVKESK in the germline V gene. Regarding this clone: Other DNA variants within this sample encode the same CDR3.

The origin of this receptor is a woman younger than 35 in good health. Sequencing was carried out using naive CD4+ T cells from blood. V and J are TRBV14 and TRBJ2-1; 7 nucleotides align to TRBD2. The CDR3: CASSQGGGYNEQFF. The CDR3 DNA is TGTGCCAGCAGCCAAGGCGGGGGATACAATGAGCAGTTCTTC.